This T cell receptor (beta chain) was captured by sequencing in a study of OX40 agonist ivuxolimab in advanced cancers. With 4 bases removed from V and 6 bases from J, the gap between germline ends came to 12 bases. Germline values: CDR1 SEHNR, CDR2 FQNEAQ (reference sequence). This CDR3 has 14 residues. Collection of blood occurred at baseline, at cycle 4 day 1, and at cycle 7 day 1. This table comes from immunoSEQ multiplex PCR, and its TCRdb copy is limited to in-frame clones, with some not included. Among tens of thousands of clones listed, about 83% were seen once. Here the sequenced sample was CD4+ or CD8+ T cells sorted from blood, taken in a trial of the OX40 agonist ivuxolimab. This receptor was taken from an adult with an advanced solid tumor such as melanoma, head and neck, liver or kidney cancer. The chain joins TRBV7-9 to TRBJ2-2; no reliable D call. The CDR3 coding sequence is TGTGCCAGCAGCTCCTTCCTGGTAGCCGGGGAGCTGTTTTTT. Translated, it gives CASSSFLVAGELFF.